This T cell receptor beta chain was sequenced in a study of OX40 agonist ivuxolimab in advanced cancers. Overall study findings and caveats: More expanded clones were found, on average, in CD8+ than in CD4+ T cells.

For this clone: Its antigen remains unidentified.

Assay used: immunoSEQ multiplex PCR; TCRdb lists only in-frame clones, some missing. The table lists some 73,000 clones, around 89% of them singletons. CDR1 and CDR2 from the germline V gene are MNHEY and SMNVEV (reference sequence). Trimming left V 4 bases short and J 0 bases short, with 4 bases between. The CDR3 length is 12 residues. The sequences come from CD4+ or CD8+ T cells sorted from blood, collected in a trial of the OX40 agonist ivuxolimab. This sequence originates from an adult with an advanced solid tumor such as melanoma, head and neck, liver or kidney cancer. The chain employs TRBV27 and TRBJ2-7; D gene uncertain. Here the CDR3 DNA reads TGTGCCAGCAGTTCTCACTCCTACGAGCAGTACTTC. Translation gives CASSSHSYEQYF.